Below are 6 T cell receptor beta chains sequenced from a single sample in a study of cytomegalovirus exposure and HLA in healthy donors. The PCR ran on 60 Vbeta and 13 Jbeta primers. Data came from immunoSEQ multiplex PCR; TCRdb stores just in-frame clones and leaves some out. This table has 100,000 to 150,000 clones, under 90% appearing once. The sample was PBMCs. The receptors were sampled from a woman between 40 and 55 years old in good health and CMV-seronegative.

This sequence joins TRBV10-3 and TRBJ1-2; 12 nucleotides agree with TRBD1. The ends lost 3 bases at V and 4 bases at J; junction bases unmatched: 3. Germline V gene data show CDR1 as ENHRY and CDR2 as SYGVKD. The CDR3 has 15 amino acids. The CDR3 DNA reads as TGTGCCATCAGTGAAGGGACAGGGGGCATCTATGGCTACACCTTC. Amino acids: CAISEGTGGIYGYTF.

The rearrangement uses TRBV27 and TRBJ1-2; tentative D call: TRBD1 (6 bases). CDR1 and CDR2 (germline): MNHEY, SMNVEV (reference sequence). V was cut by 6 bases and J by 4 bases, with 18 bases left in between. The CDR3 runs to 15 residues. The CDR3 here is CASRSLQGSSYGYTF. CDR3 coding DNA: TGTGCCAGCAGATCACTACAGGGTAGTAGCTATGGCTACACCTTC.

This clone was observed a handful of times. V is TRBV29-1 and J is TRBJ1-1; D possibly corresponds to TRBD1 (5 bases). V lost 4 bases to trimming and J lost 5 bases, with 8 bases between them. This CDR3 has 11 amino acids. Germline assignment: CDR1 SQVTM and CDR2 ANQGSEA. The CDR3 nucleotides read TGCAGCGTTGGTGGGACTACTGAAGCTTTCTTT. Translation: CSVGGTTEAFF.

The rearrangement uses TRBV27 and TRBJ1-1; D might be TRBD1 (5 bases). Between the trimmed V and J ends, which lost 8 bases and 1 base, there was a span of 11 bases. The germline gives CDR1 MNHEY, CDR2 SMNVEV (reference sequence). The CDR3 is 13 amino acids. The DNA of the CDR3 is TGTGCCAGCTTTGGACACTCGAACACTGAAGCTTTCTTT. Translating it yields CASFGHSNTEAFF.

This rearrangement joins TRBV7-2 to TRBJ2-3; D is possibly TRBD1 (6 bases). V was clipped by 4 bases and J by 3 bases, with 14 bases between them. The CDR3 contains 15 residues. Germline V gene data show CDR1 as SGHTA and CDR2 as FQGNSA. CDR3 bases: TGTGCCAGCAGCTCAACAGGGTTGAGGACAGATACGCAGTATTTT. It is translated as CASSSTGLRTDTQYF.

The chain is built from TRBV28 and TRBJ1-5; perhaps TRBD1 as D (5 bases). CDR3 length: 15 residues. The germline V and J ends were trimmed by 5 bases and 11 bases, with 22 bases remaining between them. Per germline, CDR1 MDHEN and CDR2 SYDVKM. The CDR3 spells CASSLPGHGGSAQHF. The CDR3 nucleotides are TGTGCCAGCAGTCTCCCGGGTCACGGGGGGTCGGCCCAGCATTTT.